Listed below are T cell receptor beta chains from one sample, sequenced in a study of early stage breast cancer tumors. Sequencing was performed with immunoSEQ multiplex PCR; in TCRdb, only in-frame clones are kept and a portion is missing. The sample lists tens of thousands of clones, roughly 80% occurring once. Sequencing input: blood. The source is a person aged 25 to 39 with breast cancer. Both conserved end residues are part of each CDR3. The D gene is left open where the match is weak.

CASTADSMNTEAFF | TRBJ1-1 | TRBV2 | NA | 14
CASSQERYLEAFF | TRBJ1-1 | TRBV4-2 | NA | 13
CASSRGSRRRGELFF | TRBJ2-2 | TRBV6-5 | NA | 15
CASRLTSGNNEQFF | TRBJ2-1 | TRBV5-1 | TRBD2 | 14
CATSRDFESLRNTIYF | TRBJ1-3 | TRBV15 | NA | 16
CASSLGLAGGLTIYNEQFF | TRBJ2-1 | TRBV5-4 | TRBD2 | 19
CASSYQRVVYEQYF | TRBJ2-7 | TRBV6-6 | NA | 14
CASQQFRDTGELFF | TRBJ2-2 | TRBV6-5 | NA | 14
CATSRDVTGDHGYTF | TRBJ1-2 | TRBV15 | TRBD1 | 15
CASSHRLAGVTRGFYNEQFF | TRBJ2-1 | TRBV4-1 | TRBD2 | 20
CASSGTSGLYEQYF | TRBJ2-7 | TRBV19 | TRBD2 | 14
CASSFTQGFEAFF | TRBJ1-1 | TRBV5-1 | TRBD1 | 13
CASSLRGQNYGYTF | TRBJ1-2 | TRBV7-8 | TRBD1 | 14
CASSSGQGNTEAFF | TRBJ1-1 | TRBV7-9 | TRBD1 | 14
CASSQDEGGWQFF | TRBJ2-1 | TRBV4-1 | NA | 13
CASSSGLTRGEQFF | TRBJ2-1 | TRBV11-3 | NA | 14
CAWSGPPGTF | TRBJ1-2 | TRBV30 | NA | 10
CASSVKTGNTEAFF | TRBJ1-1 | TRBV5-4 | NA | 14
CASRRDMNTEAFF | TRBJ1-1 | TRBV2 | NA | 13
CASSLIGQETQYF | TRBJ2-5 | TRBV7-2 | NA | 13
CASSQDRTTPSYGYTF | TRBJ1-2 | TRBV14 | NA | 16
CAWSGQNGNEKLFF | TRBJ1-4 | TRBV30 | NA | 14
CASRQHRGGTEAFF | TRBJ1-1 | TRBV6-5 | TRBD1 | 14
CASTDGDPGYTF | TRBJ1-2 | TRBV2 | NA | 12
CASSEGLAGRDTQYF | TRBJ2-3 | TRBV25-1 | TRBD2 | 15
CASSSRTAAEQFF | TRBJ2-1 | TRBV27 | NA | 13
CASSLDVSRYEQYF | NA | TRBV7-2 | NA | 14
CASSARQRNTEAFF | TRBJ1-1 | TRBV10-2 | NA | 14
CASSLASGWGPLHF | TRBJ1-6 | TRBV5-6 | NA | 14
CASSATGYEQYF | TRBJ2-7 | TRBV6-1 | NA | 12
CASSAQSISGANVLTF | TRBJ2-6 | TRBV19 | NA | 16
CASSLGSTDTQYF | TRBJ2-3 | TRBV28 | NA | 13
CASSELRAAINYGYTF | TRBJ1-2 | TRBV2 | NA | 16
CASSYNGRDAFF | TRBJ1-1 | TRBV27 | NA | 12
CASSIGETSSTDTQYF | TRBJ2-3 | TRBV19 | NA | 16
CASSEIRGGKTEAFF | TRBJ1-1 | TRBV6-1 | NA | 15
CASSLAPGLAGISYEQYF | TRBJ2-7 | TRBV5-6 | TRBD2 | 18
CASSLKGLTYEQYF | TRBJ2-7 | TRBV5-6 | NA | 14
CASSEGQALGYTF | TRBJ1-2 | TRBV2 | NA | 13
CASSIAGQMNTEAFF | TRBJ1-1 | TRBV19 | NA | 15
CASSKDRGPYEQYF | TRBJ2-7 | TRBV5-4 | TRBD1 | 14